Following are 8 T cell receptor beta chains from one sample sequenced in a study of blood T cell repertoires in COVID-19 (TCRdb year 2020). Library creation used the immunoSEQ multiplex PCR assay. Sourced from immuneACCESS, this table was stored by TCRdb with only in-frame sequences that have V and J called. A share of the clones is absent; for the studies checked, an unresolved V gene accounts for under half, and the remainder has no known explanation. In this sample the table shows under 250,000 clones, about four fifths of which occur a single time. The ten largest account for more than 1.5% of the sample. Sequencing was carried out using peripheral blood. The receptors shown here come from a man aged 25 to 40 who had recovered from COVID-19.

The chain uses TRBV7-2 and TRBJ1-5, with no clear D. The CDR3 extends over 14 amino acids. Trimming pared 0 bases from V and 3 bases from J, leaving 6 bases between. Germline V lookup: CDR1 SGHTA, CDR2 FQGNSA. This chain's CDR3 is CASSLAGYNQPQHF. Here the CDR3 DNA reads TGTGCCAGCAGCTTAGCCGGTTACAATCAGCCCCAGCATTTT.

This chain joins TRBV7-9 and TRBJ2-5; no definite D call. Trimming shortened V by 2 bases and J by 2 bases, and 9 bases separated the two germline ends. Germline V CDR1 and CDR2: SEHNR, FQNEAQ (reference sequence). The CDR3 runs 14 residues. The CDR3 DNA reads TGTGCCAGCAGCTTACAAACAGCTCAAGAGACCCAGTACTTC. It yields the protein CASSLQTAQETQYF.

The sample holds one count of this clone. CDR3: CASSFGQGAKYSPLHF. The DNA for the CDR3 is TGCGCCAGCAGCTTCGGGCAGGGGGCCAAGTATTCACCCCTCCACTTT. J is TRBJ1-6 and V is TRBV5-1, with 8 bases lining up with TRBD1. Per the germline V gene, CDR1 is SGHRS and CDR2 is YFSETQ. The CDR3 runs to 16 residues. The V segment lost 2 bases and the J segment 8 bases; nucleotides outside the gene matches: 9. Full variable domain (missing parts from reference TRBV5-1 and TRBJ1-6): KAGVTQTPRYLIKTRGQQVTLSCSPISGHRSVSWYQQTPGQGLQFLFEYFSETQRNKGNFPGRFSGRQFSNSRSEMNVSTLELGDSALYLCASSFGQGAKYSPLHFGNGTRLTVT.

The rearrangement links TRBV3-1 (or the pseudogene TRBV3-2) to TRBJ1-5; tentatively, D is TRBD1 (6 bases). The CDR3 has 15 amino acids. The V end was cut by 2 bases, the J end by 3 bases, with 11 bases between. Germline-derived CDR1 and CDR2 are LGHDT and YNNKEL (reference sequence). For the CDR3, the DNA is TGTGCCAGCAGCCAACTTCAGGGGCCCAATCAGCCCCAGCATTTT. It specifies CASSQLQGPNQPQHF.

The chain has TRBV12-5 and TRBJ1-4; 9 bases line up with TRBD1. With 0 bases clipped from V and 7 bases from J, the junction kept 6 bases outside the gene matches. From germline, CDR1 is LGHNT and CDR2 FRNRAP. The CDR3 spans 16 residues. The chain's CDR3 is CASGLVTGGISEKLFF. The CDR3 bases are TGTGCTAGTGGTTTGGTCACAGGGGGCATCAGTGAAAAACTGTTTTTT. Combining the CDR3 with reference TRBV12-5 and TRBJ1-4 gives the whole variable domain DARVTQTPRHKVTEMGQEVTMRCQPILGHNTVFWYRQTMMQGLELLAYFRNRAPLDDSGMPKDRFSAEMPDATLATLKIQPSEPRDSAVYFCASGLVTGGISEKLFFGSGTQLSVL.

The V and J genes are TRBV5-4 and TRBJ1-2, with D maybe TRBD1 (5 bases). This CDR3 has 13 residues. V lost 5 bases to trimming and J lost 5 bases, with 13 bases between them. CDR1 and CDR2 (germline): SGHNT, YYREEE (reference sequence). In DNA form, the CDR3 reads TGTGCCAGCAGTGAAGCGGGGGGGTATGGCTACACCTTC. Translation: CASSEAGGYGYTF. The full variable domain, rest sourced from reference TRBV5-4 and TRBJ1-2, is ETGVTQSPTHLIKTRGQQVTLRCSSQSGHNTVSWYQQALGQGPQFIFQYYREEENGRGNFPPRFSGLQFPNYSSELNVNALELDDSALYLCASSEAGGYGYTFGSGTRLTVV.

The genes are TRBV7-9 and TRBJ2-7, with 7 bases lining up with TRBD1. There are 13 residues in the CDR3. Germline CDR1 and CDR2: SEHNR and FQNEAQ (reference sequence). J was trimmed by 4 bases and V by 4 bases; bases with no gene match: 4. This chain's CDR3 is CASSSGTEYEQYV. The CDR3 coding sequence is TGTGCCAGCAGCTCCGGGACAGAGTACGAGCAGTACGTC.

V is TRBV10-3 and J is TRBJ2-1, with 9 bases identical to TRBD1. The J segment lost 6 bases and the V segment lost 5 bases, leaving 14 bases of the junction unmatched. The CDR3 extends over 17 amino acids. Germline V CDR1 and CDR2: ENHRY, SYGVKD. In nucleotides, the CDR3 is TGTGCCATCAGTTATAACCCGGGACAGGGTCTAAGCAATGAGCAGTTCTTC. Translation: CAISYNPGQGLSNEQFF.